The 24 T cell receptor beta chains given below trace back to one sample, sequenced in a study of Tregs in tolerant kidney transplant recipients. Produced via immunoSEQ multiplex PCR; TCRdb's table is partial and in-frame only. Of roughly 69,000 clones listed, roughly 91% are singletons. Source: CD4+ T cells from blood, taken before the transplant. These receptors all come from a human donor who received a combined kidney and bone marrow transplant.

The CDR3 region is CASSLTANGYTF. DNA of the CDR3: TGTGCCAGCAGTTTAACAGCTAATGGCTACACCTTC. V usage is TRBV28 and J usage is TRBJ1-2; D call uncertain. Between the trimmed V and J ends, which lost 2 bases and 6 bases, there was a span of 7 bases. The CDR3 runs 12 residues. Germline loops: CDR1 MDHEN, CDR2 SYDVKM.

The rearrangement links TRBV28 to TRBJ2-7; D uncertain. The V gene's germline CDR1 is MDHEN and CDR2 SYDVKM. This CDR3 is built from 14 residues. Between the trimmed V and J ends, which lost 2 bases and 9 bases, there was a span of 17 bases. CDR3 sequence (DNA): TGTGCCAGCAGTTTAGGTCCTCAACCTACCGGGCAGTACTTC. Its translation: CASSLGPQPTGQYF.

The chain joins TRBV5-1 to TRBJ2-1; TRBD1 aligns across 8 bases. The CDR3 totals 14 residues. Germline V gene sequence: CDR1 SGHRS, CDR2 YFSETQ. V gave up 5 bases and J gave up 6 bases; unmatched junction bases: 7. CDR3 sequence (DNA): TGCGCCAGCAGTTCTCAGGGGGCCGCCAATGAGCAGTTCTTC. It codes for CASSSQGAANEQFF.

The V call is TRBV7-8, the J call TRBJ1-3; D remains ambiguous. Trimming stripped 1 base from V and 4 bases from J, with 11 bases between. This CDR3 contains 15 residues. Germline values: CDR1 SGHVS, CDR2 FQNEAQ. CDR3 sequence (DNA): TGTGCCAGCAGCTTAGAAGGGAGTCAGGGAAACACCATATATTTT. It codes for CASSLEGSQGNTIYF.

This clone appeared a single time. The gene calls are TRBV10-3 and TRBJ1-2, with a weak D call TRBD1 (5 bases). The germline gives CDR1 ENHRY, CDR2 SYGVKD. The CDR3 is made up of 12 amino acids. Trimming shortened V by 7 bases and J by 8 bases, and 14 bases separated the two germline ends. The DNA for the CDR3 is TGTGCCATCACTGACAGCCAGAGGGGCTACACCTTC. It translates to CAITDSQRGYTF.

This chain's CDR3 is CASSPPWRSDTKETQYF. In DNA, the CDR3 is TGCGCCAGCAGCCCTCCTTGGAGGAGCGACACTAAAGAGACCCAGTACTTC. The V gene is TRBV5-1, the J gene TRBJ2-5; D possibly corresponds to TRBD2 (5 bases). Germline V gene lookup returns CDR1 SGHRS and CDR2 YFSETQ. This CDR3 is 17 amino acids long. V was pared by 4 bases and J by 3 bases, with 22 bases between. Full variable domain (remainder filled in from reference TRBV5-1 and TRBJ2-5): KAGVTQTPRYLIKTRGQQVTLSCSPISGHRSVSWYQQTPGQGLQFLFEYFSETQRNKGNFPGRFSGRQFSNSRSEMNVSTLELGDSALYLCASSPPWRSDTKETQYFGPGTRLLVL.

The chain joins TRBV27 to TRBJ1-5, with D maybe TRBD1 (5 bases). Trimming shortened V by 6 bases and J by 1 base, and 13 bases separated the two germline ends. This CDR3 is built from 15 residues. The germline gives CDR1 MNHEY, CDR2 SMNVEV (reference sequence). The CDR3 sequence is CASSQAGPSNQPQHF. The DNA of the CDR3 is TGTGCCAGCAGCCAGGCGGGGCCCAGCAATCAGCCCCAGCATTTT.

The rearrangement uses TRBV4-1 and TRBJ2-1; 10 bases are shared with TRBD2. This CDR3 is 17 amino acids long. Germline V gene data show CDR1 as MGHRA and CDR2 as YSYEKL. Trimming took 3 bases from V and 3 from J; bases not matched to a gene: 8. The CDR3 sequence: CASSHGLAADVYNEQFF. CDR3 nucleotide sequence: TGCGCCAGCAGCCATGGACTAGCGGCTGACGTCTACAATGAGCAGTTCTTC.

The chain recombines TRBV25-1 with TRBJ2-7; D may be TRBD2 (5 bases). Germline assignment: CDR1 MGHDK and CDR2 SYGVNS. Trimming pared 1 base from V and 4 bases from J, leaving 14 bases between. The CDR3 runs to 15 residues. The CDR3 protein is CASSESLGEAYEQYF. The CDR3 coding sequence is TGTGCCAGCAGTGAATCGCTGGGAGAAGCATACGAGCAGTACTTC.

The J gene is TRBJ2-3, the V gene TRBV25-1; TRBD2 might be the D (5 bases). Per the germline V gene, CDR1 is MGHDK and CDR2 is SYGVNS. Trimming removed 3 bases from V and 2 bases from J, with 12 bases in between. This CDR3 is 15 amino acids long. The CDR3 DNA sequence: TGTGCCAGCAGTGATTCGGGAAGGACCACAGATACGCAGTATTTT. It codes for CASSDSGRTTDTQYF.

This CDR3 reads CASSYSGDSPYEQYF. CDR3 bases: TGTGCCAGCAGTTACTCGGGGGACTCCCCCTACGAGCAGTACTTC. The J gene is TRBJ2-7, the V gene TRBV6-5; D is perhaps TRBD2 (6 bases). Germline V gene data show CDR1 as MNHEY and CDR2 as SVGAGI. V lost 0 bases, J lost 2 bases, and 11 bases lay in between. CDR3 length: 15 residues.

This rearrangement joins TRBV9 to TRBJ1-2; 9 bases are a match to TRBD1. CDR1 SGDLS and CDR2 YYNGEE come from the germline V gene. The CDR3 consists of 13 residues. J was trimmed by 10 bases and V by 4 bases; bases with no gene match: 8. This CDR3 is CASSSRGQGAYTF. The DNA of the CDR3 is TGTGCCAGCAGCTCTCGGGGACAGGGTGCCTACACCTTC.

The chain recombines TRBV28 with TRBJ2-2, with 9 bases fitting TRBD2. V gave up 10 bases and J gave up 8 bases; unmatched junction bases: 11. The CDR3 covers 14 residues. Germline values: CDR1 MDHEN, CDR2 SYDVKM. In DNA form, the CDR3 reads TGTGCCACTAAAAGAGGTAGCGGGAGTGGGGAGCTGTTTTTT. Amino acid sequence: CATKRGSGSGELFF.

The chain joins TRBV30 to TRBJ2-3, with 10 bases aligning to TRBD2. Trimming took 0 bases from V and 1 from J; bases not matched to a gene: 1. Germline assignment: CDR1 GTSNPN and CDR2 SVGIG (reference sequence). The CDR3 spans 15 residues. The CDR3 nucleotides read TGTGCCTGGAGTGTCGGGACTAGCGGCACAGATACGCAGTATTTT. Translated, it gives CAWSVGTSGTDTQYF.

The chain recombines TRBV18 with TRBJ1-2; perhaps TRBD1 as D (5 bases). V lost 2 bases and J lost 8, with 15 bases in between. Germline loops: CDR1 KGHSH, CDR2 LQKENI. The CDR3 runs to 14 residues. The DNA for the CDR3 is TGTGCCAGCTCACCAAGGGGAAGTCTGGAAGGCTACACCTTC. Translation gives CASSPRGSLEGYTF.

This clone has a handful of counts. The chain's CDR3 is CAWSGAVGNTIYF. CDR3 nucleotide sequence: TGTGCCTGGAGTGGTGCGGTTGGAAACACCATATATTTT. The rearrangement joins TRBV30 to TRBJ1-3; D is uncertain. The CDR3 is 13 residues long. Trimming pared 1 base from V and 3 bases from J, leaving 7 bases between. Germline V CDR1 and CDR2: GTSNPN, SVGIG (reference sequence).

The chain uses TRBV5-6 and TRBJ2-5; possible D gene TRBD1, 5 bases. The CDR3 length is 15 residues. Between the trimmed V and J ends, which lost 2 bases and 1 base, there was a span of 12 bases. The germline CDR1 and CDR2 sequences are SGHDT and YYEEEE. CDR3 amino acids: CASSFRAQGQETQYF. CDR3 sequence (DNA): TGTGCCAGCAGCTTTCGGGCGCAGGGCCAAGAGACCCAGTACTTC.

The genes are TRBV29-1 and TRBJ2-7; D is unclear. CDR1 is SQVTM, CDR2 ANQGSEA, per germline. The CDR3 totals 11 residues. With 4 bases removed from V and 1 base from J, the gap between germline ends came to 5 bases. CDR3 sequence reads: CSVVFSYEQYF. CDR3 nucleotides: TGCAGCGTTGTCTTTTCCTACGAGCAGTACTTC.

V is TRBV27 and J is TRBJ2-7; 12 bases are a match to TRBD2. V dropped 1 base and J dropped 3; count of bases not matched to a gene: 4. The CDR3 sequence is 16 residues long. Germline V lookup: CDR1 MNHEY, CDR2 SMNVEV (reference sequence). CDR3 DNA sequence: TGTGCCAGCAGTTTATTGGCTAGCGGGAGGGTCTACGAGCAGTACTTC. Translating gives CASSLLASGRVYEQYF.

This chain joins TRBV7-2 and TRBJ2-5; D may be TRBD2 (6 bases). CDR3 length equals 14 residues. Germline V gene sequence: CDR1 SGHTA, CDR2 FQGNSA. Trimming took off 4 bases at V and 7 bases at J, with 16 bases between the two ends. The CDR3: CASSSVGVGGTQYF. The CDR3 DNA sequence: TGTGCCAGCAGCTCAGTGGGTGTGGGGGGGACCCAGTACTTC.

The chain couples TRBV2 to TRBJ2-5; 7 positions match TRBD1. In germline, CDR1 is SNHLY, CDR2 FYNNEI. V was pared by 5 bases and J by 1 base, with 4 bases of the junction left unmatched. The CDR3 is made up of 14 amino acids. The CDR3 DNA reads TGTGCCAGCAGTTGGGGGACAGCCCAAGAGACCCAGTACTTC. Translating gives CASSWGTAQETQYF.

In its sample, this clone was seen a few times. The chain employs TRBV7-3 and TRBJ2-5; a weak D match, TRBD2 (5 bases). Trimming stripped 5 bases from V and 5 bases from J, with 15 bases between. Per germline, CDR1 SGHTA and CDR2 FQGTGA. The CDR3 has 14 amino acids. The CDR3 sequence: CASSPLGGFETQYF. The CDR3 region has the DNA TGTGCCAGCAGCCCCCTAGGCGGGTTTGAGACCCAGTACTTC.

V gene TRBV28 combines with J gene TRBJ2-7; no definite D call. With 1 base removed from V and 0 bases from J, the gap between germline ends came to 7 bases. The CDR3 length is 14 residues. Germline-derived CDR1 and CDR2 are MDHEN and SYDVKM. The CDR3 is CASSLYGGSYEQYF. CDR3 sequence (DNA): TGTGCCAGCAGTTTATATGGCGGCTCCTACGAGCAGTACTTC.

J is TRBJ1-1 and V is TRBV6-1; D gene uncertain. This CDR3 is built from 15 residues. V dropped 3 bases and J dropped 4 bases, with 15 bases sitting between them. CDR1 is MNHNS and CDR2 is SASEGT in the germline V gene. The CDR3 DNA follows: TGTGCCAGCAGTGACGGATCCTCGAGAGGCACTGAAGCTTTCTTT. It translates to CASSDGSSRGTEAFF.